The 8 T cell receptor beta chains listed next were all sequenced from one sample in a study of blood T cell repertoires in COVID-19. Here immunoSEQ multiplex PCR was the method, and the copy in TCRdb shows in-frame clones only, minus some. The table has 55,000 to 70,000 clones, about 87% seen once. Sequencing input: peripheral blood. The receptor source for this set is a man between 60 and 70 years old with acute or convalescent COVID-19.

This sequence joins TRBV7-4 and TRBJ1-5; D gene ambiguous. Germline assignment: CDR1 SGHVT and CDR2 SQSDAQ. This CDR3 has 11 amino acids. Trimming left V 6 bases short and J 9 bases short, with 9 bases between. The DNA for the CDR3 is TGTGCCAGCAGGGTAGAGGGGCCCCAGCATTTT. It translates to CASRVEGPQHF.

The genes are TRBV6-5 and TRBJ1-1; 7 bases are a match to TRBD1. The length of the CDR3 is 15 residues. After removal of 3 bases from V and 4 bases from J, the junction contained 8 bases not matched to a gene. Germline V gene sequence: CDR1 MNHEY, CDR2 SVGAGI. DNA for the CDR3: TGTGCCAGCAGTTATCGACAGGGAGCGAGCACTGAAGCTTTCTTT. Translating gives CASSYRQGASTEAFF.

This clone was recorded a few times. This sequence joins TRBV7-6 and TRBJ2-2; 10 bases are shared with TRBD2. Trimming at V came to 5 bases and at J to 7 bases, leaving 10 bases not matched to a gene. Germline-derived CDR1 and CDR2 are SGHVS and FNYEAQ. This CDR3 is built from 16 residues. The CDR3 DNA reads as TGTGCCAGCAGCCCTATCGGGACTAGCGTTGGCGGGGAGCTGTTTTTT. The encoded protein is CASSPIGTSVGGELFF.

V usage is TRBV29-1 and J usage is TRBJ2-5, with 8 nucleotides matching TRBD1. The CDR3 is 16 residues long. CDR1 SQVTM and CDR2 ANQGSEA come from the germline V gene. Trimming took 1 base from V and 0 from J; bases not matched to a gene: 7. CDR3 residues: CSVEGQTGAYQETQYF. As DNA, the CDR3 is TGCAGCGTTGAAGGACAGACAGGGGCCTACCAAGAGACCCAGTACTTC.

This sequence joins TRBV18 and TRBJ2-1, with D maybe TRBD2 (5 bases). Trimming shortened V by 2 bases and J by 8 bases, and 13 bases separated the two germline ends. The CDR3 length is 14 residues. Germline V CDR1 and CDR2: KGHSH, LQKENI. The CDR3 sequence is CASSPTRQAHEQFF. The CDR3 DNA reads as TGTGCCAGCTCACCAACTAGGCAGGCTCATGAGCAGTTCTTC.

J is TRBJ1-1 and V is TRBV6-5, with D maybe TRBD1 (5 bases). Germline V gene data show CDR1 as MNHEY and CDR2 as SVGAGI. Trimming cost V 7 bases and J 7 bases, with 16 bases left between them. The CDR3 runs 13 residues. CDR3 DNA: TGTGCCAGCACCCGGGGGGAGGCAATTGAAGCTTTCTTT. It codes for CASTRGEAIEAFF.

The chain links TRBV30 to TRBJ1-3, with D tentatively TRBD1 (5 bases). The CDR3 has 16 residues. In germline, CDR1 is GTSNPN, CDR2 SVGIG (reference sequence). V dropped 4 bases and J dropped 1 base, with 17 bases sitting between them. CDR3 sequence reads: CAWTSQGVMSGNTIYF. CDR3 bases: TGTGCCTGGACTTCCCAAGGGGTCATGTCTGGAAACACCATATATTTT.

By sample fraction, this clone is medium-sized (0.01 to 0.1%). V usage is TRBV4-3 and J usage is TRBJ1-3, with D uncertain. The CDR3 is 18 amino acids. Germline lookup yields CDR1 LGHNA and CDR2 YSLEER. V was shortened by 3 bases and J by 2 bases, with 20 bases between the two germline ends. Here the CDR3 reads CASSQEPEQIGAGNTIYF. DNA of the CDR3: TGCGCCAGCAGCCAGGAACCCGAACAGATCGGGGCTGGAAACACCATATATTTT.